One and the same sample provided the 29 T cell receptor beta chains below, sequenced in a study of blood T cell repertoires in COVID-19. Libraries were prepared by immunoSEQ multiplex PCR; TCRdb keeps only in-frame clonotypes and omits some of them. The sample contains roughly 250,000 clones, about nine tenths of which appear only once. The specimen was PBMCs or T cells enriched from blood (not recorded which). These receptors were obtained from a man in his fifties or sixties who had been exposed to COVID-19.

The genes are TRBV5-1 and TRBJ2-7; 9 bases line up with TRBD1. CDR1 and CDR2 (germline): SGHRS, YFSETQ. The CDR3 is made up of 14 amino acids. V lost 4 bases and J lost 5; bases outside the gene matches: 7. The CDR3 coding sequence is TGCGCCAGCAGCCGACAGGGGGAACCCAACGAGCAGTACTTC. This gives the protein CASSRQGEPNEQYF.

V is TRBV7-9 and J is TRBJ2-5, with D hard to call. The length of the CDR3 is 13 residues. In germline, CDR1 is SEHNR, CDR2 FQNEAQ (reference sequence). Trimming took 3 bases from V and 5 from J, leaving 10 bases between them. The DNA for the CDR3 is TGTGCCAGCAGCTTTGCTAGTGCGGAGACCCAGTACTTC. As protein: CASSFASAETQYF.

Written as DNA, the CDR3 is TGCAGTGCCACCCGGGGAGAGACCCAGTACTTC. Amino acids: CSATRGETQYF. This chain connects TRBV20-1 to TRBJ2-5; perhaps TRBD2 as D (5 bases). Trimming removed 6 bases at V and 4 bases at J, with 9 bases between. Germline CDR1 and CDR2: DFQATT and SNEGSKA (reference sequence). The CDR3 is made up of 11 amino acids.

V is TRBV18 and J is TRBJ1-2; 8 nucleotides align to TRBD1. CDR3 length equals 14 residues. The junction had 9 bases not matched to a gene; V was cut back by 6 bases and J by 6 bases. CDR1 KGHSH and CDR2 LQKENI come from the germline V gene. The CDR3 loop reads CASSRYGQGDGYTF. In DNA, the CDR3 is TGTGCCAGCTCCCGCTACGGACAGGGCGATGGCTACACCTTC.

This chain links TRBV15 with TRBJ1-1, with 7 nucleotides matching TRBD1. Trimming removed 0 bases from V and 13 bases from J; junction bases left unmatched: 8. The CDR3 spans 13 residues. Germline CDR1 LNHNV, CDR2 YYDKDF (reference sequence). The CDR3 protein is CATSRDQGQNDFF. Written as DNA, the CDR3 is TGTGCCACCAGCAGAGATCAGGGACAGAATGATTTCTTT.

The CDR3 nucleotides read TGCAGCGCCGCTGGACTAGCGGGACAGAACACCGGGGAGCTGTTTTTT. This translates into CSAAGLAGQNTGELFF. The genes are TRBV29-1 and TRBJ2-2, with TRBD2 matching 12 bases. The trim removed 7 bases at V and 1 base at J, leaving 7 bases unmatched. The CDR3 covers 16 residues. The germline V gene has CDR1 SQVTM and CDR2 ANQGSEA.

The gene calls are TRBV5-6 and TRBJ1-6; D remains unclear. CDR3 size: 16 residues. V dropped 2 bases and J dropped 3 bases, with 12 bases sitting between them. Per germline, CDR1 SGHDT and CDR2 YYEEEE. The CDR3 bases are TGTGCCAGCAGCTTACGGGTTTCCCTCTATAATTCACCCCTCCACTTT. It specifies CASSLRVSLYNSPLHF.

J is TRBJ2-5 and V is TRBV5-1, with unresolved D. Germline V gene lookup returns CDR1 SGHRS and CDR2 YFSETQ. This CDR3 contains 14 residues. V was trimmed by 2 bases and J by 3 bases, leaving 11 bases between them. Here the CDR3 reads CASSLRQAKETQYF. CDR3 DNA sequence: TGCGCCAGCAGCTTACGCCAGGCAAAAGAGACCCAGTACTTC.

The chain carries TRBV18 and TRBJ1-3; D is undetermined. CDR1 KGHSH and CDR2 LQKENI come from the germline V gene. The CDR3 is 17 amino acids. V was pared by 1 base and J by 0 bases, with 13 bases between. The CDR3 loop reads CASSPLRRGISGNTIYF. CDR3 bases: TGTGCCAGCTCACCACTCAGGCGGGGAATCTCTGGAAACACCATATATTTT.

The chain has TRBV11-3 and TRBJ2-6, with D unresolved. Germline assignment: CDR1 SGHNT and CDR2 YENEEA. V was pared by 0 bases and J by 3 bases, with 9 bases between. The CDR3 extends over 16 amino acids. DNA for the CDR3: TGTGCCAGCAGCTTAGACCCCTACGGTGGGGCCAACGTCCTGACTTTC. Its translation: CASSLDPYGGANVLTF.

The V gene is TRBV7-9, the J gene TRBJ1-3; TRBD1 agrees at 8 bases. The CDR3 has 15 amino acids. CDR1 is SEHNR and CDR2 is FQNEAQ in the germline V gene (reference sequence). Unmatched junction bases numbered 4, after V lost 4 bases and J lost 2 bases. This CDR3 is CASSSGTGPGNTIYF. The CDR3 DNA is TGTGCCAGCAGCTCCGGGACAGGACCTGGAAACACCATATATTTT.

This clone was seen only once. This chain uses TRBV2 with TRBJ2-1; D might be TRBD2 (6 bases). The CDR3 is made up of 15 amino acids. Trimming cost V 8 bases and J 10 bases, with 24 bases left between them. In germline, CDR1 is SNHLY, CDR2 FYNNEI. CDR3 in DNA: TGTGCCAGCGGTAGAGGACTACTCGGGGTTGGGGAGCAGTTCTTC. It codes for CASGRGLLGVGEQFF.

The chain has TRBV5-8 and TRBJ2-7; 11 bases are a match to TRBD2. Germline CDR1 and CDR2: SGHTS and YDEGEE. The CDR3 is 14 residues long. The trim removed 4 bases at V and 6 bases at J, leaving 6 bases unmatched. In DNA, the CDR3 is TGTGCCAGCAGCAACAGGGGACTAGCGGTCGAGCAGTACGTC. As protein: CASSNRGLAVEQYV.

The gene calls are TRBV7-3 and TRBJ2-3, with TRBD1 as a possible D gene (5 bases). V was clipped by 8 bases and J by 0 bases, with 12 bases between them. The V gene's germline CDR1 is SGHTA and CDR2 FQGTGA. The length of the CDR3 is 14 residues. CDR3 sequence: CASGDSLSTDTQYF. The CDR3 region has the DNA TGTGCCAGCGGCGACAGTTTAAGCACAGATACGCAGTATTTT. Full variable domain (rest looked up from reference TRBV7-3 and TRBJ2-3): GAGVSQTPSNKVTEKGKYVELRCDPISGHTALYWYRQSLGQGPEFLIYFQGTGAADDSGLPNDRFFAVRPEGSVSTLKIQRTERGDSAVYLCASGDSLSTDTQYFGPGTRLTVL.

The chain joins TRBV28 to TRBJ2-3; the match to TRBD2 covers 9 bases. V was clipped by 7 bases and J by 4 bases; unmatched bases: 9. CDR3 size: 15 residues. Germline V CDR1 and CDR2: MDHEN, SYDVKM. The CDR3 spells CASIFAGGPPDTQYF. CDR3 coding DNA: TGTGCCAGCATCTTTGCGGGGGGGCCCCCAGATACGCAGTATTTT.

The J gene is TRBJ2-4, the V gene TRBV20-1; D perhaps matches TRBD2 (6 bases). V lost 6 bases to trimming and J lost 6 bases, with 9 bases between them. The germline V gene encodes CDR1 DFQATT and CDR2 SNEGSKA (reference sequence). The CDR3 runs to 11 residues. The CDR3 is CSADGGNIQYF. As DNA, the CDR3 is TGCAGTGCGGACGGGGGAAACATTCAGTACTTC.

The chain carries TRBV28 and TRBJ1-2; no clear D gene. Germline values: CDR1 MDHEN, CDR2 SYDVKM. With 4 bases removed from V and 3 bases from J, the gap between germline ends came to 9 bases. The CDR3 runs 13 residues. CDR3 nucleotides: TGTGCCAGCAGTTCGGACGGGGACTATGGCTACACCTTC. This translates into CASSSDGDYGYTF.

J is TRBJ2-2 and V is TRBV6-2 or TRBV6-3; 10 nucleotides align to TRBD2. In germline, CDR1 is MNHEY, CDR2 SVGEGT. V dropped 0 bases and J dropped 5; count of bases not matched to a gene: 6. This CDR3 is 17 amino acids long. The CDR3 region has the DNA TGTGCCAGCAGTTACTCTATTACTAGCGGGGTAACCGGGGAGCTGTTTTTT. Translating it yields CASSYSITSGVTGELFF.

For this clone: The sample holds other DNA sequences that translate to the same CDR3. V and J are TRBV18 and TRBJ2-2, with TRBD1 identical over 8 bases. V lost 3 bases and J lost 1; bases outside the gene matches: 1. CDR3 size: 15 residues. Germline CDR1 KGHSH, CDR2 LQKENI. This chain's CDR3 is CASSPGQGNTGELFF. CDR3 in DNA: TGTGCCAGCTCACCCGGACAGGGGAACACCGGGGAGCTGTTTTTT.

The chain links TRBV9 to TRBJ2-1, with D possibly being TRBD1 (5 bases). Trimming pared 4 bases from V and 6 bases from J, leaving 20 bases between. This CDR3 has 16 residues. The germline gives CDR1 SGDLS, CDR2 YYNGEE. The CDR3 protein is CASSFFPIQGGNEQFF. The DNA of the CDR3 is TGTGCCAGCAGCTTTTTCCCGATTCAGGGTGGCAATGAGCAGTTCTTC.

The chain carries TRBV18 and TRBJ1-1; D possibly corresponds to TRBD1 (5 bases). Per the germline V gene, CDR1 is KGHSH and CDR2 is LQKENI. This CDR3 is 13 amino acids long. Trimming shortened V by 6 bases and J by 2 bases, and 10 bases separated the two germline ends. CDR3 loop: CASSPDSNTEAFF. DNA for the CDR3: TGTGCCAGCTCGCCAGACAGTAACACTGAAGCTTTCTTT.

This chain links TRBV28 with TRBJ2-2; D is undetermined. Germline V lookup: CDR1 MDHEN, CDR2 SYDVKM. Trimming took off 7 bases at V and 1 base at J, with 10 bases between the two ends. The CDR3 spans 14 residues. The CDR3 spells CASTPRWNTGELFF. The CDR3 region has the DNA TGTGCCAGCACCCCTCGGTGGAACACCGGGGAGCTGTTTTTT.

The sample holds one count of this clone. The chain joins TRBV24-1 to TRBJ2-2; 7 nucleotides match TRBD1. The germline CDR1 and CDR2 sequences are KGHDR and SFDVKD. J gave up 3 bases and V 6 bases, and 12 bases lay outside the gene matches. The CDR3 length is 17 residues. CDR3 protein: CATSSQGDKPYTGELFF. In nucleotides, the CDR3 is TGTGCCACCAGTAGCCAGGGGGATAAACCCTACACCGGGGAGCTGTTTTTT.

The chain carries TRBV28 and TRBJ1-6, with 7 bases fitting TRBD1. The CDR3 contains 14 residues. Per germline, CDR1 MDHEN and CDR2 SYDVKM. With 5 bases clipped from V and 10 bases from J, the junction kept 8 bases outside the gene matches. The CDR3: CASSVGGAGSPLHF. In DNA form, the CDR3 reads TGTGCCAGCAGTGTAGGGGGCGCAGGCTCACCCCTCCACTTT.

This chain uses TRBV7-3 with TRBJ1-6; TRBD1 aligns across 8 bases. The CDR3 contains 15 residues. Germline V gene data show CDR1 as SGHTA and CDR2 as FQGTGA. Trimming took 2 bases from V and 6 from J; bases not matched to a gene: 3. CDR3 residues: CASSLQGALNSPLHF. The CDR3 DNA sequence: TGTGCCAGCAGCTTACAGGGGGCGCTTAATTCACCCCTCCACTTT.

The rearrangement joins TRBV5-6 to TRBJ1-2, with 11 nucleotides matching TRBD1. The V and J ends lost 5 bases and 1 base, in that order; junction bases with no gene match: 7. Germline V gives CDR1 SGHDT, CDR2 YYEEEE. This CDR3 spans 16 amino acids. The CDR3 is CASRRDRGFDNYGYTF. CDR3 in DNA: TGTGCCAGCAGAAGGGACAGGGGGTTCGATAACTATGGCTACACCTTC.

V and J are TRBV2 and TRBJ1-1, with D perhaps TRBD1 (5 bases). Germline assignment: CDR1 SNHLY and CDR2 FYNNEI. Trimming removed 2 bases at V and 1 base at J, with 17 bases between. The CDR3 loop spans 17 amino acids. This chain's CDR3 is CASSEWGGIMTNTEAFF. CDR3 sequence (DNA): TGTGCCAGCAGTGAATGGGGGGGGATAATGACGAACACTGAAGCTTTCTTT.

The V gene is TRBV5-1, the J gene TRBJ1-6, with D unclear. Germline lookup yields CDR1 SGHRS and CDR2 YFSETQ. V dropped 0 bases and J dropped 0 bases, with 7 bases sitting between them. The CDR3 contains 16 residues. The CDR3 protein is CASSLVPSSYNSPLHF. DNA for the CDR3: TGCGCCAGCAGCTTGGTTCCGAGCTCCTATAATTCACCCCTCCACTTT.

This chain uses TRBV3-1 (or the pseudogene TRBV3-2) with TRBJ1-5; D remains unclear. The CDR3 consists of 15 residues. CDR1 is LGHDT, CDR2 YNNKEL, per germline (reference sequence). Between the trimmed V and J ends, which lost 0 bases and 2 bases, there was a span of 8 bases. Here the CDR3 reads CASSQDRHGNQPQHF. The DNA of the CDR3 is TGTGCCAGCAGCCAAGATCGACACGGCAATCAGCCCCAGCATTTT.